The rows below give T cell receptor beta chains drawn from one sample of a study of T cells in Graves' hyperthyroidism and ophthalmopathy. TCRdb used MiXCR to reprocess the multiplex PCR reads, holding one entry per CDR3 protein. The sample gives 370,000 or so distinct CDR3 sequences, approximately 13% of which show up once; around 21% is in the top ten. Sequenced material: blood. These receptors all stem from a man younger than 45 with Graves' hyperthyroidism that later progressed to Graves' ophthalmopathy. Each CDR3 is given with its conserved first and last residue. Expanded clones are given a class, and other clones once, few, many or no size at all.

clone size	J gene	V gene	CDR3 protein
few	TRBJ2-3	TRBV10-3	CAISETRTSTDTQYF
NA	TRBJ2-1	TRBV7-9	CASSFGLREQFF
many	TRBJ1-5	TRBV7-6	CASSFKGQPQHF
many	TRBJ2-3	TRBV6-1	CASSQGPAGGADTQYF
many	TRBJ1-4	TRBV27	CASISRRGANEKLFF
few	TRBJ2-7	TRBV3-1	CASSQSSGLSYEQYF
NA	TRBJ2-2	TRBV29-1	CSVGTGTGELFF
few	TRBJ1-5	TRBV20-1	CSARAGDSNQPQHF
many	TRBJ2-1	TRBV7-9	CASSAQSGPTYNEQFF
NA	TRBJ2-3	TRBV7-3	CASSLGGGSADTQYF
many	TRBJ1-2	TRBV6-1	CASSTRLQGGYGYTF
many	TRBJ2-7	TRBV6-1	CASSFTGDYEQYF